This entry lists 6 T cell receptor beta chains sequenced from one sample in a study of blood T cell repertoires in COVID-19. The data were produced by immunoSEQ multiplex PCR, yet TCRdb's version contains in-frame clones alone and is incomplete. The sample has 150,000 to 200,000 clones, 80% to 90% seen once. Source material: PBMCs or T cells enriched from blood (not recorded which). The receptors were gathered from a man aged 50 to 60 who had recovered from COVID-19.

J is TRBJ2-2 and V is TRBV3-1 (or the pseudogene TRBV3-2), with D perhaps TRBD2 (6 bases). Germline loops: CDR1 LGHDT, CDR2 YNNKEL (reference sequence). The CDR3 loop spans 15 amino acids. V lost 0 bases to trimming and J lost 5 bases, with 10 bases between them. As DNA, the CDR3 is TGTGCCAGCAGCCAAGATCAGGCGGGGACCGGGGAGCTGTTTTTT. Encoded protein: CASSQDQAGTGELFF.

V is TRBV5-4 and J is TRBJ2-5; TRBD1 is a possible D gene (5 bases). In germline, CDR1 is SGHNT, CDR2 YYREEE (reference sequence). The CDR3 is 14 amino acids. Trimming removed 0 bases from V and 1 base from J, with 7 bases in between. CDR3 DNA sequence: TGTGCCAGCAGCTTGGGACAGATCCAAGAGACCCAGTACTTC. Translating it yields CASSLGQIQETQYF.

V is TRBV5-1 and J is TRBJ1-2, with 8 bases matching TRBD1. The CDR3 totals 14 residues. Germline V CDR1 and CDR2: SGHRS, YFSETQ. Trimming took 4 bases from V and 4 from J; bases not matched to a gene: 6. CDR3 DNA: TGCGCCAGCAGCATTGGACAGGGAGGCTATGGCTACACCTTC. Its translation: CASSIGQGGYGYTF.

The chain couples TRBV3-1 (or the pseudogene TRBV3-2) to TRBJ2-2; TRBD1 agrees at 7 bases. The length of the CDR3 is 14 residues. Losses at the gene ends were 7 bases for V and 1 base for J; bases not matched to a gene: 3. Germline values: CDR1 LGHDT, CDR2 YNNKEL (reference sequence). In nucleotides, the CDR3 is TGTGCCAGCATAGGGACAGTGAACACCGGGGAGCTGTTTTTT. Translating it yields CASIGTVNTGELFF.

This clone was seen only once. J is TRBJ2-1 and V is TRBV4-2; D perhaps matches TRBD2 (6 bases). Germline CDR1 and CDR2: LGHNA and YNFKEQ. The germline V and J ends were trimmed by 0 bases and 0 bases, with 12 bases remaining between them. The CDR3 runs 17 residues. CDR3 in DNA: TGTGCCAGCAGCCAAGAGCCCCACGGGAGCTCCTACAATGAGCAGTTCTTC. Its protein is CASSQEPHGSSYNEQFF.

The rearrangement uses TRBV5-6 and TRBJ1-2; D is unclear. The V gene's germline CDR1 is SGHDT and CDR2 YYEEEE. The CDR3 runs 14 residues. The V end lost 0 bases, the J end lost 3 bases, and 9 bases lay between the germline ends. CDR3 DNA: TGTGCCAGCAGCTTGGAACAGCCTGACTATGGCTACACCTTC. Amino acid sequence: CASSLEQPDYGYTF.